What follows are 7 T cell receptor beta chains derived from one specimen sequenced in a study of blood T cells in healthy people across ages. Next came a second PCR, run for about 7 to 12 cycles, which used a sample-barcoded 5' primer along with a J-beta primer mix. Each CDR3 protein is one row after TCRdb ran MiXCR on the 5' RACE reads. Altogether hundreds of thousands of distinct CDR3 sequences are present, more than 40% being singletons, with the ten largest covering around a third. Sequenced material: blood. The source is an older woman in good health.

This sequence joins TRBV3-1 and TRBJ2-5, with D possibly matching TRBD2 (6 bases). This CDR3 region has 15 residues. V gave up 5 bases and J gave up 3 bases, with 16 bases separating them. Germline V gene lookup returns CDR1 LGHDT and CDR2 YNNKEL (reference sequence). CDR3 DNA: TGTGCCAGCAGCGAACCCGGGACTCGGAAAGAGACCCAGTACTTC. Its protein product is CASSEPGTRKETQYF.

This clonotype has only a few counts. The CDR3 sequence: CASSVIPGGREQFF. CDR3 DNA: TGTGCCAGCAGTGTAATCCCAGGGGGGCGAGAGCAGTTCTTC. J is TRBJ2-1 and V is TRBV2; D might be TRBD1 (7 bases). Trimming shortened V by 4 bases and J by 10 bases, and 17 bases separated the two germline ends. This CDR3 is 14 amino acids long. Germline V gene data show CDR1 as SNHLY and CDR2 as FYNNEI.

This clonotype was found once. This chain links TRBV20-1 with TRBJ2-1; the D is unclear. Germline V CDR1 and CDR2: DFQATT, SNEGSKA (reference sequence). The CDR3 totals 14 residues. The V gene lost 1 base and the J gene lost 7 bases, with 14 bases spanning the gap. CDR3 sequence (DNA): TGCAGTGCTAGAGTCGGGCTAATTCGTAATGAGCAGTTCTTC. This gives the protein CSARVGLIRNEQFF.

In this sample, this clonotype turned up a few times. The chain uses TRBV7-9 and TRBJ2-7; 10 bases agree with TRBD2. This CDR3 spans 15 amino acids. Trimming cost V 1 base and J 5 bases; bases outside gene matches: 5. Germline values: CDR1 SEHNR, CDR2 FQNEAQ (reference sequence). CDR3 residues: CASSLESGTSDEQYF. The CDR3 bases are TGTGCCAGCAGCTTAGAATCCGGGACTAGCGACGAGCAGTACTTC. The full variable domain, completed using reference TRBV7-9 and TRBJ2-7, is DTGVSQNPRHKITKRGQNVTFRCDPISEHNRLYWYRQTLGQGPEFLTYFQNEAQLEKSRLLSDRFSAERPKGSFSTLEIQRTEQGDSAMYLCASSLESGTSDEQYFGPGTRLTVT.

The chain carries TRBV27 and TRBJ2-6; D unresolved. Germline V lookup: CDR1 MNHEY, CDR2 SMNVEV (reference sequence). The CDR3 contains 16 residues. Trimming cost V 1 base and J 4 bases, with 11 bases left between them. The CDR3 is CASSLFGERGANVLTF. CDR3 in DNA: TGTGCCAGCAGTTTATTCGGAGAGCGCGGGGCCAACGTCCTGACTTTC.

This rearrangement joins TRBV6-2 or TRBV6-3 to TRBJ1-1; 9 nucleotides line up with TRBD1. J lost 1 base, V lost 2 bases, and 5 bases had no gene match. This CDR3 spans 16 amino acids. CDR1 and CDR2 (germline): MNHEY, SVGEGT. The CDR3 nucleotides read TGTGCCAGCAGTTACAAGGACAGGGGCCAGAACACTGAAGCTTTCTTT. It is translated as CASSYKDRGQNTEAFF.

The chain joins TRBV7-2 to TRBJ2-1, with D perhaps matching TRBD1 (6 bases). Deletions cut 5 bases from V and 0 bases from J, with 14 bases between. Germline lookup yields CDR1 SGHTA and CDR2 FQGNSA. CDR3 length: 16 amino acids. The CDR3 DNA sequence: TGTGCCAGCAGCGCAACCGGGACAAACTCCTACAATGAGCAGTTCTTC. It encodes CASSATGTNSYNEQFF.